This T cell receptor beta chain is from a study of blood T cell repertoires in COVID-19. The wider study: The United States, Italy and Spain supplied acute and convalescent COVID-19 samples. Sources were T cells, B-cell-depleted T cells, or PBMCs; the material itself was cDNA or gDNA.

Per the original data handling: By means of reference gene primer amplification, nucleated cell counts were estimated. Produced via immunoSEQ multiplex PCR; TCRdb's table is partial and in-frame only. V and J calls plus clone size are reproduced from that table; the DNA served to infer D and trimming. The profile shows fewer than 70,000 clones, 80% to 90% of them singletons. The CDR3 is 13 residues long. Germline CDR1 is LNHDA and CDR2 is SQIVND (reference sequence). V shed 6 bases and J shed 3 bases, with 8 bases lying between them. This clonotype originated in a human donor in a cohort sampled during active COVID-19. The chain combines TRBV19 with TRBJ1-4; possible D gene TRBD1, 5 bases. The sequencing sample was made of peripheral blood. Here the CDR3 reads CASRGPANEKLFF. In nucleotides, the CDR3 is TGTGCCAGTAGGGGGCCGGCTAATGAAAAACTGTTTTTT.